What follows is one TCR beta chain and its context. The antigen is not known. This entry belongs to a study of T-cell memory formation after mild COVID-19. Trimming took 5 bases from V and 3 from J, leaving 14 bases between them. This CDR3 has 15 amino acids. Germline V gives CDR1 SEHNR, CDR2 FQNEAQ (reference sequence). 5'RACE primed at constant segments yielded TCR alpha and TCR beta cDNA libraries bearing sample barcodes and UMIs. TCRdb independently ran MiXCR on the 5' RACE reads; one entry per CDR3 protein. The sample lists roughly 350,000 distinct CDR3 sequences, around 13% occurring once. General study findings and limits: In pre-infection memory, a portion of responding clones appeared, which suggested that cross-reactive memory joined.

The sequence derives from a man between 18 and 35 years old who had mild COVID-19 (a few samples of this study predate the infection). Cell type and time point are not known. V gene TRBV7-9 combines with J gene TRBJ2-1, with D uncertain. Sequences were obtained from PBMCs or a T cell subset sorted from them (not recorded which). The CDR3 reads CASSPMGVDYNEQFF. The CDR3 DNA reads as TGTGCCAGCAGCCCCATGGGTGTAGACTACAATGAGCAGTTCTTC.